Listed below are T cell receptor beta chains from one sample, sequenced in a study of cytomegalovirus exposure and HLA in healthy donors. Method: immunoSEQ multiplex PCR; TCRdb's copy keeps in-frame clones and lacks some. In the table there are about 160,000 clones, 75% to 80% of which are singletons. Sequences were obtained from PBMCs. The origin of the receptors is a woman between 50 and 59 years old in good health and CMV-seropositive. Each CDR3 is given with its conserved first and last residue. Fields, in order: CDR3 protein, J gene, V gene.

cdr3_aa: CASTLAGGGTDTQYF
j_call: TRBJ2-3
v_call: TRBV5-1

cdr3_aa: CASSRVSQPQHF
j_call: TRBJ1-5
v_call: TRBV7-8

cdr3_aa: CSVEGPRGLSTDTQYF
j_call: TRBJ2-3
v_call: TRBV29-1

cdr3_aa: CASSDRVSFYNEQFF
j_call: TRBJ2-1
v_call: TRBV11-2

cdr3_aa: CASSVGPLYEQYF
j_call: TRBJ2-7
v_call: TRBV9

cdr3_aa: CASSQDTGLYEQYF
j_call: TRBJ2-7
v_call: TRBV14

cdr3_aa: CASSYQLGAREQYF
j_call: TRBJ2-7
v_call: TRBV6-5

cdr3_aa: CASSQPRTGAQGYTF
j_call: TRBJ1-2
v_call: TRBV4-3

cdr3_aa: CASSGLRRDRGYGYTF
j_call: TRBJ1-2
v_call: TRBV11-2

cdr3_aa: CASSRGRADTQYF
j_call: TRBJ2-3
v_call: TRBV14

cdr3_aa: CASSTGASGSNTGELFF
j_call: TRBJ2-2
v_call: TRBV5-4

cdr3_aa: CASSYSTWVGGYTF
j_call: TRBJ1-2
v_call: TRBV6-5

cdr3_aa: CASSLTVMNTEAFF
j_call: TRBJ1-1
v_call: TRBV11-2

cdr3_aa: CASSYSQYYEQYF
j_call: TRBJ2-7
v_call: TRBV6-5

cdr3_aa: CAISTGGENEQFF
j_call: TRBJ2-1
v_call: TRBV10-3

cdr3_aa: CASSPSGGPQETQYF
j_call: TRBJ2-5
v_call: TRBV28

cdr3_aa: CASSYGESSEQFF
j_call: TRBJ2-1
v_call: TRBV7-2

cdr3_aa: CASMEGTGNTIYF
j_call: TRBJ1-3
v_call: TRBV6-1

cdr3_aa: CASSLMGVEQFF
j_call: TRBJ2-1
v_call: TRBV5-6

cdr3_aa: CASSRTGVGTEAFF
j_call: TRBJ1-1
v_call: TRBV5-4

cdr3_aa: CASSLQNTEAFF
j_call: TRBJ1-1
v_call: TRBV5-4

cdr3_aa: CASSRGAVYEQYF
j_call: TRBJ2-7
v_call: TRBV5-6

cdr3_aa: CASSQGAGIGYEQYF
j_call: TRBJ2-7
v_call: TRBV11-1